Given below is one TCR beta chain in context. Its specificity is unknown. These data originate in a study of cytomegalovirus exposure and HLA in healthy donors. General observations from the study: The listing of approximately 160 TCR beta chains classed them as cytomegalovirus-associated. Reported performance of the classifier showed diagnosis of cytomegalovirus status with high specificity and sensitivity. While the bulk of TCR sequences proved rare, some public TCRs turned up in many donors. In vitro testing confirmed a few CMV-associated chains as specific for CMV antigens.

The protocol was immunoSEQ multiplex PCR, while the TCRdb copy is restricted to in-frame clones and leaves out a portion. The data show over 100,000 clones, roughly 86% seen once. Trimming removed 4 bases from V and 1 base from J, with 18 bases in between. Per the germline V gene, CDR1 is SGHRS and CDR2 is YFSETQ. CDR3 size: 16 residues. This chain connects TRBV5-1 to TRBJ2-7, with a weak D call TRBD2 (6 bases). Sequenced sample: PBMCs. This TCR was sampled from a young woman in good health and CMV-seronegative. The CDR3 coding sequence is TGCGCCAGCAGCCCGTATTGGGGGGAAACTTCCTACGAGCAGTACTTC. It yields the protein CASSPYWGETSYEQYF.